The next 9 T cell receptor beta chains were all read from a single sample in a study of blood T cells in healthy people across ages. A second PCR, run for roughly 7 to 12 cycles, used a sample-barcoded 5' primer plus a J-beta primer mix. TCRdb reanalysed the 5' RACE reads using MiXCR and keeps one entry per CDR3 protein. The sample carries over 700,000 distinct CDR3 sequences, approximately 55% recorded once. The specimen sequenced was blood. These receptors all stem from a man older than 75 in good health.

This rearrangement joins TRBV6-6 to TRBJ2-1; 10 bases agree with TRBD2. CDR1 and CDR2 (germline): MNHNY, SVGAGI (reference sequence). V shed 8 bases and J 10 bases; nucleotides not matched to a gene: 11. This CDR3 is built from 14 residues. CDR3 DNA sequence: TGTGCCAGCGGATTATCTAGCGGGAGCAGAGAGCAGTTCTTC. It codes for CASGLSSGSREQFF.

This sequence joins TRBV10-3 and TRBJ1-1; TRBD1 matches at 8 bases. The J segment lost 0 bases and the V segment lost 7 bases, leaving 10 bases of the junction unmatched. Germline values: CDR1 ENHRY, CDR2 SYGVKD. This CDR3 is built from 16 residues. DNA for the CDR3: TGTGCCATCAATGCCGGGACAGGCATAATGAACACTGAAGCTTTCTTT. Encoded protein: CAINAGTGIMNTEAFF.

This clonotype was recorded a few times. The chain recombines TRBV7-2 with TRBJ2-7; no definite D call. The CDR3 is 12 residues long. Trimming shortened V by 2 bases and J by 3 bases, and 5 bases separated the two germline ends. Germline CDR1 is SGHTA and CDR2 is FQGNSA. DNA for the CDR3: TGTGCCAGCAGCTTAATCCTCTACGAGCAGTACTTC. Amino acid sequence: CASSLILYEQYF.

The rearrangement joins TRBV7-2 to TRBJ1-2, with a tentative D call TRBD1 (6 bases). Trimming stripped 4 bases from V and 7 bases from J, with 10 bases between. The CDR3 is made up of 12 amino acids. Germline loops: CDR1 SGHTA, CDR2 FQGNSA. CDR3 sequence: CASSSTGGGYTF. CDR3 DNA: TGTGCCAGCAGCTCGACAGGAGGTGGCTACACCTTC. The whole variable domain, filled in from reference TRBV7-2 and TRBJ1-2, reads GAGVSQSPSNKVTEKGKDVELRCDPISGHTALYWYRQSLGQGLEFLIYFQGNSAPDKSGLPSDRFSAERTGGSVSTLTIQRTQQEDSAVYLCASSSTGGGYTFGSGTRLTVV.

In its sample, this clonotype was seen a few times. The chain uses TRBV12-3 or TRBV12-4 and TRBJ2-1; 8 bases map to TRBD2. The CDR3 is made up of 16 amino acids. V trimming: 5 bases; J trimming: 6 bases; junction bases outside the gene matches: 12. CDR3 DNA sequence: TGTGCCAGCAGTACAGATACTAGCGGTCGCTTCAATGAGCAGTTCTTC. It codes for CASSTDTSGRFNEQFF.

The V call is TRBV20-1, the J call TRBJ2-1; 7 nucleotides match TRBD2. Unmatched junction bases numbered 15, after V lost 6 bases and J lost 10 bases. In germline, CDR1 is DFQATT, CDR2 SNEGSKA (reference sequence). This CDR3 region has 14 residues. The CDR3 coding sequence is TGCAGTGCCCGACGGGCGGGAGTACAACGAGAGCAGTTCTTC. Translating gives CSARRAGVQREQFF.

CDR3 loop: CSVGARQARYEQYF. The CDR3 bases are TGCAGCGTTGGGGCCCGCCAGGCGAGGTACGAGCAGTACTTC. The chain links TRBV29-1 to TRBJ2-7; D is ambiguous. The V gene lost 4 bases and the J gene lost 4 bases, with 17 bases spanning the gap. From germline, CDR1 is SQVTM and CDR2 ANQGSEA. CDR3 length: 14 amino acids.

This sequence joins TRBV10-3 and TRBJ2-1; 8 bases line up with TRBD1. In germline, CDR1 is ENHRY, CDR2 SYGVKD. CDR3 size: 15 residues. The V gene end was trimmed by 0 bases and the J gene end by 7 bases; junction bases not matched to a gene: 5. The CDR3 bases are TGTGCCATCAGTGAGTCGACAGGGGCGGTTAATGAGCAGTTCTTC. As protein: CAISESTGAVNEQFF.

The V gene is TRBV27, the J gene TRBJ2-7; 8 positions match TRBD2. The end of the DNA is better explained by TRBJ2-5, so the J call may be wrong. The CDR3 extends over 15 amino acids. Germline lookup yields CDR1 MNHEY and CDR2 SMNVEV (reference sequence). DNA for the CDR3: TGTGCCAGCAAGTCTTCCGGGAGGGCCTCGGAGACCCAGTACTTC. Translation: CASKSSGRASETQYF.